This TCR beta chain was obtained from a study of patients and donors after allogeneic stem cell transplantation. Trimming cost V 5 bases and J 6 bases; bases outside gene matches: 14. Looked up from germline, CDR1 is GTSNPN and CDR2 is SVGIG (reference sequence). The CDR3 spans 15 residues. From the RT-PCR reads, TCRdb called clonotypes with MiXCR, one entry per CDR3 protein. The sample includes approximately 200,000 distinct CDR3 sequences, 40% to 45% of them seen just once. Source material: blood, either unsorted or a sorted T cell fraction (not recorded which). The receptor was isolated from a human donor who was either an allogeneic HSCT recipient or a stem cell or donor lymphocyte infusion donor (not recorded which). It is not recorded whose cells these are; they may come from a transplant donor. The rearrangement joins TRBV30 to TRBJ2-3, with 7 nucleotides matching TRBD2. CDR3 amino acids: CAWGEGPKVTDTQYF. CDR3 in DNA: TGTGCCTGGGGGGAGGGACCCAAAGTCACCGATACGCAGTATTTT.